One sample yielded the 16 T cell receptor beta chains listed below, sequenced in a study of shared clonotypes between healthy human individuals. Selected positively for CCR7 and CD45RO-negative, naive CD8 cells excluded terminally differentiated effector memory CD45RA+ cells. Assay: immunoSEQ multiplex PCR; the TCRdb copy retains only in-frame clones and omits some. The sample includes approximately 1.9 million clones, roughly 95% of them seen just once. Input material: naive CD8+ T cells from PBMCs. The source of these receptors is a man between 18 and 35 years old in good health. Some clones in this sample may be carry-over from other donors' samples.

The genes are TRBV20-1 and TRBJ1-5; D is unclear. This CDR3 region has 11 residues. Trimming cost V 2 bases and J 6 bases, with 5 bases left between them. Germline-derived CDR1 and CDR2 are DFQATT and SNEGSKA (reference sequence). CDR3 amino acids: CSARLGQPQHF. CDR3 bases: TGCAGTGCTAGATTAGGTCAGCCCCAGCATTTT.

This clone was detected once. The V call is TRBV9, the J call TRBJ2-5; no clear D. Looked up from germline, CDR1 is SGDLS and CDR2 is YYNGEE. The CDR3 is made up of 13 amino acids. The germline V and J ends were trimmed by 1 base and 6 bases, with 10 bases remaining between them. The CDR3 here is CASSVQGFQTQYF. In nucleotides, the CDR3 is TGTGCCAGCAGCGTACAAGGGTTTCAGACCCAGTACTTC.

The table lists this clone with a count of one. J is TRBJ2-1 and V is TRBV30; 8 positions agree with TRBD2. CDR1 GTSNPN and CDR2 SVGIG come from the germline V gene (reference sequence). The CDR3 length is 18 residues. V was clipped by 0 bases and J by 0 bases; unmatched bases: 10. The CDR3 loop reads CAWSVYLAGGGSYNEQFF. The CDR3 region has the DNA TGTGCCTGGAGTGTGTATCTTGCGGGAGGTGGCTCCTACAATGAGCAGTTCTTC.

Notes on this clone: One junction end does not reproduce the germline sequence, and a read error may be involved. This chain links TRBV6-5 with TRBJ2-2; 8 bases map to TRBD1. The CDR3 totals 15 residues. The germline gives CDR1 MNHEY, CDR2 SVGAGI. CDR3 residues: CASSGQGWNPGELFF. CDR3 nucleotide sequence: TGTGCCAGCAGTGGACAGGGTTGGAACCCCGGGGAGCTGTTTTTT.

This sequence joins TRBV7-8 and TRBJ1-2, with 8 positions matching TRBD1. V dropped 5 bases and J dropped 3; count of bases not matched to a gene: 8. There are 15 residues in the CDR3. Per germline, CDR1 SGHVS and CDR2 FQNEAQ. In DNA, the CDR3 is TGTGCCAGCAGCCCTAACAGGGGGTTGGACTATGGCTACACCTTC. Residues: CASSPNRGLDYGYTF.

The genes are TRBV9 and TRBJ1-3, with 8 bases that match TRBD1. V lost 4 bases to trimming and J lost 8 bases; unmatched junction nucleotides: 11. The germline V gene encodes CDR1 SGDLS and CDR2 YYNGEE. The CDR3 sequence is 15 residues long. CDR3 region: CASSPPTGALDTIYF. CDR3 DNA sequence: TGTGCCAGCAGCCCCCCGACAGGGGCGTTAGACACCATATATTTT.

The chain is built from TRBV19 and TRBJ1-1; D not certain. The germline V gene encodes CDR1 LNHDA and CDR2 SQIVND (reference sequence). The CDR3 has 12 residues. V dropped 6 bases and J dropped 4 bases, with 9 bases sitting between them. CDR3 loop: CASSQLGTEAFF. Here the CDR3 DNA reads TGTGCCAGTAGCCAGCTGGGCACTGAAGCTTTCTTT.

The chain carries TRBV6-5 and TRBJ2-7; 7 bases are shared with TRBD1. CDR3 size: 15 residues. The junction had 4 bases not matched to a gene; V was cut back by 0 bases and J by 2 bases. Per germline, CDR1 MNHEY and CDR2 SVGAGI. DNA for the CDR3: TGTGCCAGCAGTTACTCCCAGGGGGATCCCTACGAGCAGTACTTC. This sequence encodes CASSYSQGDPYEQYF.

This clone appeared once. The CDR3 bases are TGTGCCAGCAGCCCTGGACTAGCCCCGTACTTC. The encoded protein is CASSPGLAPYF. The chain couples TRBV11-2 to TRBJ2-4; 8 bases are shared with TRBD2. Trimming cost V 5 bases and J 15 bases; bases outside gene matches: 6. The CDR3 has 11 amino acids. Germline V gene sequence: CDR1 SGHAT, CDR2 FQNNGV.

CDR3 bases: TGTGCCAGCAGCTCCCCGCCTAGTTTTTACGAGCAGTACTTC. Translating gives CASSSPPSFYEQYF. The chain couples TRBV11-2 to TRBJ2-7; D call uncertain. Germline V gene sequence: CDR1 SGHAT, CDR2 FQNNGV. The CDR3 sequence is 14 residues long. V was cut by 4 bases and J by 4 bases, with 14 bases left in between.

Of note for this clone: The same CDR3 can be traced to other DNA sequences in this sample. This chain uses TRBV4-1 with TRBJ2-7; 9 nucleotides align to TRBD2. Germline V gene data show CDR1 as MGHRA and CDR2 as YSYEKL. V lost 1 base, J lost 4 bases, and 2 bases stayed unmatched. The CDR3 runs to 14 residues. As DNA, the CDR3 is TGCGCCAGCAGCCAAGGGCTAGCGGGGTACGAGCAGTACTTC. This codes for CASSQGLAGYEQYF.

The rearrangement joins TRBV19 to TRBJ1-1, with a possible D match to TRBD1 (6 bases). The CDR3 contains 13 residues. Trimming shortened V by 6 bases and J by 4 bases, and 12 bases separated the two germline ends. From germline, CDR1 is LNHDA and CDR2 SQIVND (reference sequence). The CDR3 nucleotides read TGTGCCAGTAGGCTAGGGGGGGGCACTGAAGCTTTCTTT. As protein: CASRLGGGTEAFF.

This chain joins TRBV29-1 and TRBJ2-3; 11 nucleotides match TRBD2. This CDR3 is 15 amino acids long. Germline CDR1 SQVTM, CDR2 ANQGSEA. The V gene end was trimmed by 0 bases and the J gene end by 3 bases; junction bases not matched to a gene: 2. CDR3 DNA: TGCAGCGTTGAAGATCGGACTAGCGGGACAGATACGCAGTATTTT. This translates into CSVEDRTSGTDTQYF.

V and J are TRBV29-1 and TRBJ1-1; 9 bases align to TRBD1. The CDR3 has 13 residues. V was clipped by 7 bases and J by 1 base; unmatched bases: 4. Per the germline V gene, CDR1 is SQVTM and CDR2 is ANQGSEA. In nucleotides, the CDR3 is TGCAGCGACTGGACAGGGGAGAACACTGAAGCTTTCTTT. Translation gives CSDWTGENTEAFF.

This clone was found a few times. Other DNA sequences in the sample encode the same CDR3. The chain links TRBV29-1 to TRBJ1-2; D unresolved. V lost 6 bases and J 0 bases, leaving 5 bases between the germline ends. The CDR3 loop spans 11 amino acids. The germline gives CDR1 SQVTM, CDR2 ANQGSEA. DNA for the CDR3: TGCAGCGTCGCAGCTAACTATGGCTACACCTTC. It specifies CSVAANYGYTF.

The chain uses TRBV7-6 and TRBJ2-2; unclear D gene. The V end lost 3 bases, the J end lost 6 bases, and 17 bases lay between the germline ends. Germline CDR1 reads SGHVS; CDR2 reads FNYEAQ. CDR3 length equals 16 residues. CDR3 sequence: CASSFIDSPRSGELFF. CDR3 DNA: TGTGCCAGCAGCTTTATTGATTCTCCGAGATCCGGGGAGCTGTTTTTT. The full variable domain, in which reference TRBV7-6 and TRBJ2-2 provide the parts outside the CDR3, is GAGVSQSPRYKVTKRGQDVALRCDPISGHVSLYWYRQALGQGPEFLTYFNYEAQQDKSGLPNDRFSAERPEGSISTLTIQRTEQRDSAMYRCASSFIDSPRSGELFFGEGSRLTVL.